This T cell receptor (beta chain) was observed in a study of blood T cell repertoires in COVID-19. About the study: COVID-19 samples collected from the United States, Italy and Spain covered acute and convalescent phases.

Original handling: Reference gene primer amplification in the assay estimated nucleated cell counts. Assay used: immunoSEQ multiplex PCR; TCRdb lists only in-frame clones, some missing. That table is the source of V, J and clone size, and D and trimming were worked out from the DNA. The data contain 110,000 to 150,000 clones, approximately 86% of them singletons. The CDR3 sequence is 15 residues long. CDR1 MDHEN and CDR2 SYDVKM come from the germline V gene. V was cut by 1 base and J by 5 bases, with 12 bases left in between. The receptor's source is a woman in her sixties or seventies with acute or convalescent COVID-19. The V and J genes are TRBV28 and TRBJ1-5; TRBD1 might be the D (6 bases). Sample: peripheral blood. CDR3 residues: CASSLYRAIDQPQHF. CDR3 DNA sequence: TGTGCCAGCAGTTTATACAGGGCCATTGATCAGCCCCAGCATTTT.